This T cell receptor beta chain was sequenced in a study of CD8 T cells in ankylosing spondylitis. TCRdb re-analysed the 5' RACE reads in MiXCR, keeping a single row per CDR3 protein. Here the sample spans more than 600,000 distinct CDR3 sequences, 19% being singletons. Study-wide points: From matched ankylosing spondylitis synovial fluid, disease-linked clones were reportedly recovered at significantly enriched levels. In ankylosing spondylitis blood, a motif of eight highly homologous TCR beta variants appeared characteristic.

The table lists this clonotype with a few counts. As yet, its antigen is unknown. Germline trimming cut 2 bases from V and 2 bases from J; bases unmatched to any gene: 2. Germline V gene lookup returns CDR1 MNHEY and CDR2 SMNVEV (reference sequence). CDR3 length: 14 residues. Sequencing was carried out using blood, either unsorted or a sorted T cell fraction (not recorded which). The chain combines TRBV27 with TRBJ2-7; 8 positions agree with TRBD2. The clonotype originates from a male donor with ankylosing spondylitis. The CDR3 DNA reads TGTGCCAGCAGTTTAGGCGGGAGGCCCTACGAGCAGTACTTC. The encoded protein is CASSLGGRPYEQYF.